Shown below are 23 T cell receptor beta chains from a single sample sequenced in a study of blood T cell repertoires in COVID-19. The assay was immunoSEQ multiplex PCR, and TCRdb's table has in-frame clones only and misses some. The sample records about 35,000 clones, roughly 91% being singletons. Sequencing was carried out using peripheral blood. The receptors shown here come from a man older than 75 with acute or convalescent COVID-19.

This clone appeared a single time. The chain is built from TRBV19 and TRBJ2-7; 8 bases fit TRBD1. J lost 2 bases, V lost 3 bases, and 3 bases had no gene match. CDR3 size: 14 residues. Germline V gene sequence: CDR1 LNHDA, CDR2 SQIVND (reference sequence). CDR3 sequence: CASSISGGPYEQYF. The CDR3 nucleotides read TGTGCCAGTAGTATCTCAGGGGGCCCCTACGAGCAGTACTTC.

The chain carries TRBV5-1 and TRBJ1-3; the D gene is possibly TRBD1 (5 bases). The CDR3 is 16 amino acids. Trimming shortened V by 3 bases and J by 0 bases, and 13 bases separated the two germline ends. The V gene's germline CDR1 is SGHRS and CDR2 YFSETQ. CDR3 nucleotide sequence: TGCGCCAGCAGCTGGAGGGGCGCTAACTCTGGAAACACCATATATTTT. The encoded protein is CASSWRGANSGNTIYF.

The V call is TRBV6-4, the J call TRBJ2-1; no reliable D call. V lost 0 bases to trimming and J lost 7 bases, with 13 bases between them. This CDR3 has 15 residues. CDR1 MRHNA and CDR2 SNTAGT come from the germline V gene. The CDR3 is CASSDSYSLGNEQFF. The CDR3 nucleotides are TGTGCCAGCAGTGACTCTTACAGTCTGGGTAATGAGCAGTTCTTC.

The V call is TRBV11-2, the J call TRBJ1-2; D may be TRBD1 (5 bases). Germline CDR1 and CDR2: SGHAT and FQNNGV. Trimming removed 5 bases at V and 7 bases at J, with 8 bases between. The CDR3 has 11 residues. Here the CDR3 reads CASSPGGGYTF. The CDR3 region has the DNA TGTGCCAGCAGCCCCGGGGGTGGCTACACCTTC.

This sequence joins TRBV14 and TRBJ2-5, with 7 bases identical to TRBD2. The germline CDR1 and CDR2 sequences are SGHDN and FVKESK. J gave up 6 bases and V 4 bases, and 11 bases lay outside the gene matches. This CDR3 spans 15 amino acids. In DNA form, the CDR3 reads TGTGCCAGCAGCCTCCGACCGGCGGGGGTAAAGACCCAGTACTTC. Translation gives CASSLRPAGVKTQYF. Looking up the rest from reference TRBV14 and TRBJ2-5 gives the full variable domain: EAGVTQFPSHSVIEKGQTVTLRCDPISGHDNLYWYRRVMGKEIKFLLHFVKESKQDESGMPNNRFLAERTGGTYSTLKVQPAELEDSGVYFCASSLRPAGVKTQYFGPGTRLLVL.

The chain is built from TRBV5-8 and TRBJ2-3; 8 bases align to TRBD2. This CDR3 has 15 amino acids. CDR1 and CDR2 (germline): SGHTS, YDEGEE. The ends lost 0 bases at V and 1 base at J; junction bases unmatched: 1. The CDR3 DNA reads TGTGCCAGCAGCTTGGGAGCGGGGGGCACAGATACGCAGTATTTT. The encoded protein is CASSLGAGGTDTQYF.

This sequence joins TRBV28 and TRBJ1-2; D may be TRBD1 (6 bases). In germline, CDR1 is MDHEN, CDR2 SYDVKM. The CDR3 is made up of 14 amino acids. The V end lost 5 bases, the J end lost 4 bases, and 14 bases lay between the germline ends. The chain's CDR3 is CASSRIQGLYGYTF. CDR3 DNA: TGTGCCAGCAGTCGCATACAGGGCCTCTATGGCTACACCTTC.

CDR3 coding DNA: TGTGCCACCAGCAGTACAGGGCTGCTCTTACAGCCCCAGCATTTT. Residues: CATSSTGLLLQPQHF. The chain combines TRBV15 with TRBJ1-5; a possible D gene is TRBD1 (6 bases). CDR3 length: 15 residues. The ends were cut back, 3 bases at V and 7 bases at J, with 16 bases in the middle. Germline loops: CDR1 LNHNV, CDR2 YYDKDF (reference sequence).

The chain recombines TRBV6-5 with TRBJ2-4; the match to TRBD1 covers 7 bases. Germline lookup yields CDR1 MNHEY and CDR2 SVGAGI. The CDR3 sequence is 15 residues long. The V gene end was trimmed by 6 bases and the J gene end by 0 bases; junction bases not matched to a gene: 5. The CDR3 coding sequence is TGTGCCAGCAGCGTGACAGGGATAGCCAAAAACATTCAGTACTTC. Encoded protein: CASSVTGIAKNIQYF.

This chain uses TRBV3-1 (or the pseudogene TRBV3-2) with TRBJ2-5; D is ambiguous. The CDR3 contains 14 residues. Per the germline V gene, CDR1 is LGHDT and CDR2 is YNNKEL (reference sequence). V lost 4 bases, J lost 5 bases, and 14 bases lay in between. The CDR3 nucleotides read TGTGCCAGCAGCCGCCTTCGAGCTTCTGAGACCCAGTACTTC. As protein: CASSRLRASETQYF.

The CDR3 nucleotides are TGTGCCAGCAGGCCGACAGGGTATTCCTACGAGCAGTACTTC. Translation: CASRPTGYSYEQYF. The rearrangement links TRBV27 to TRBJ2-7, with 7 bases matching TRBD1. Germline V gene data show CDR1 as MNHEY and CDR2 as SMNVEV (reference sequence). J lost 1 base, V lost 6 bases, and 6 bases had no gene match. The CDR3 runs 14 residues.

The rearrangement joins TRBV19 to TRBJ1-1, with 8 bases that match TRBD1. The J segment lost 2 bases and the V segment lost 9 bases, leaving 11 bases of the junction unmatched. The CDR3 runs 15 residues. Germline CDR1 LNHDA, CDR2 SQIVND (reference sequence). This CDR3 reads CASAIPGTGNTEAFF. CDR3 in DNA: TGTGCCAGCGCAATCCCCGGGACAGGAAACACTGAAGCTTTCTTT.

This chain links TRBV11-3 with TRBJ2-1; D is possibly TRBD1 (6 bases). V was cut by 2 bases and J by 7 bases, with 12 bases left in between. The germline V gene encodes CDR1 SGHNT and CDR2 YENEEA. The CDR3 extends over 14 amino acids. CDR3 residues: CASSLPRGGNEQFF. For the CDR3, the DNA is TGTGCCAGCAGCTTACCCAGGGGCGGGAATGAGCAGTTCTTC.

This rearrangement joins TRBV11-2 to TRBJ1-4; a possible D gene is TRBD1 (5 bases). The CDR3 is 14 residues long. Trimming shortened V by 0 bases and J by 7 bases, and 9 bases separated the two germline ends. Germline lookup yields CDR1 SGHAT and CDR2 FQNNGV. The CDR3 bases are TGTGCCAGCAGCTTAGATCGGGGGGGTGAAAAACTGTTTTTT. This encodes CASSLDRGGEKLFF.

The chain joins TRBV5-4 to TRBJ1-1; D may be TRBD1 (5 bases). The germline CDR1 and CDR2 sequences are SGHNT and YYREEE (reference sequence). V lost 0 bases and J lost 4, with 10 bases in between. The CDR3 is 14 amino acids. The DNA of the CDR3 is TGTGCCAGCAGCTTGGGGCGGGGGGGCACTGAAGCTTTCTTT. It is translated as CASSLGRGGTEAFF.

The chain couples TRBV12-3 or TRBV12-4 to TRBJ2-2; TRBD1 aligns across 7 bases. The CDR3 contains 12 residues. Trimming at V came to 6 bases and at J to 6 bases, leaving 1 base not matched to a gene. CDR3 in amino acids: CASSDRAGELFF. Written as DNA, the CDR3 is TGTGCCAGCAGCGACAGGGCCGGGGAGCTGTTTTTT.

The V call is TRBV18, the J call TRBJ1-5; D is unclear. In germline, CDR1 is KGHSH, CDR2 LQKENI. Deletions cut 9 bases from V and 5 bases from J, with 14 bases between. The CDR3 is 13 residues long. CDR3 amino acids: CASSAERDQPQHF. CDR3 in DNA: TGTGCCAGTTCGGCAGAGAGGGATCAGCCCCAGCATTTT.

V is TRBV5-1 and J is TRBJ1-5; D is uncertain. V lost 2 bases, J lost 2 bases, and 11 bases lay in between. The CDR3 runs 15 residues. Germline loops: CDR1 SGHRS, CDR2 YFSETQ. CDR3 region: CASSFRGEGNQPQHF. CDR3 DNA sequence: TGCGCCAGCAGCTTCAGAGGTGAAGGCAATCAGCCCCAGCATTTT. The whole variable domain, filled in from reference TRBV5-1 and TRBJ1-5, reads KAGVTQTPRYLIKTRGQQVTLSCSPISGHRSVSWYQQTPGQGLQFLFEYFSETQRNKGNFPGRFSGRQFSNSRSEMNVSTLELGDSALYLCASSFRGEGNQPQHFGDGTRLSIL.

J is TRBJ1-2 and V is TRBV19, with 9 bases aligning to TRBD1. The germline V gene has CDR1 LNHDA and CDR2 SQIVND (reference sequence). The V gene end was trimmed by 5 bases and the J gene end by 4 bases; junction bases not matched to a gene: 5. The CDR3 has 14 residues. Here the CDR3 DNA reads TGTGCCAGTAGTTCCTGGGACAGGGTCTATGGCTACACCTTC. Translated: CASSSWDRVYGYTF.

This clone occurred once. The chain recombines TRBV28 with TRBJ1-6; D may be TRBD1 (5 bases). CDR3 length: 15 amino acids. The germline V and J ends were trimmed by 8 bases and 0 bases, with 11 bases remaining between them. Germline V gives CDR1 MDHEN, CDR2 SYDVKM. Here the CDR3 reads CASLRRGSYNSPLHF. The CDR3 DNA reads as TGTGCCAGCCTCAGGAGGGGCTCCTATAATTCACCCCTCCACTTT.

The chain joins TRBV6-5 to TRBJ2-3, with TRBD1 identical over 7 bases. Trimming at V came to 8 bases and at J to 9 bases, leaving 14 bases not matched to a gene. The CDR3 runs 14 residues. Looked up from germline, CDR1 is MNHEY and CDR2 is SVGAGI. CDR3 coding DNA: TGTGCCAGCGACAGGGCCCACCCAGATTGCACGCAGTATTTT. It encodes CASDRAHPDCTQYF.

This clone was seen more than once but under ten times. The genes are TRBV3-1 (or the pseudogene TRBV3-2) and TRBJ1-4; 9 bases fit TRBD1. This CDR3 has 14 amino acids. Germline values: CDR1 LGHDT, CDR2 YNNKEL (reference sequence). Unmatched junction bases numbered 5, after V lost 5 bases and J lost 7 bases. This CDR3 is CASSSQTGGEKLFF. CDR3 nucleotide sequence: TGTGCCAGCAGCTCTCAGACAGGGGGTGAAAAACTGTTTTTT.

This chain links TRBV5-4 with TRBJ1-4, with D hard to call. With 4 bases removed from V and 3 bases from J, the gap between germline ends came to 10 bases. Looked up from germline, CDR1 is SGHNT and CDR2 is YYREEE (reference sequence). The CDR3 runs to 14 residues. The CDR3 spells CASSLAGANEKLFF. CDR3 DNA: TGTGCCAGCAGCCTGGCAGGCGCTAATGAAAAACTGTTTTTT.